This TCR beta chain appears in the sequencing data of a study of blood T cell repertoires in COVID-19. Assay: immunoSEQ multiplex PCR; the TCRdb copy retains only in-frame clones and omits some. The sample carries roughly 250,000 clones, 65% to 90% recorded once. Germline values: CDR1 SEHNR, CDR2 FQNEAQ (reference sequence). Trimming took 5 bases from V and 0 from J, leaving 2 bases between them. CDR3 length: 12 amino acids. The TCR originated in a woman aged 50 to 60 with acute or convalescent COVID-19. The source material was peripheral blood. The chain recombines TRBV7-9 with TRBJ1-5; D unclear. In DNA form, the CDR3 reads TGTGCCAGCAGCCGTAGCAATCAGCCCCAGCATTTT. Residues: CASSRSNQPQHF.